This TCR beta chain came from a study of cytomegalovirus exposure and HLA in healthy donors. The wider study: Clustering assigned 81% of the approximately 400 genotyped donors to the Caucasian-associated ancestry cluster.

The primer mix had 60 Vbeta and 13 Jbeta primers. Here immunoSEQ multiplex PCR was the method, and the copy in TCRdb shows in-frame clones only, minus some. The sample includes about 220,000 clones, roughly 82% seen only once; the top ten take around 6%. The CDR3 runs to 15 residues. CDR1 SEHNR and CDR2 FQNEAQ come from the germline V gene (reference sequence). After removal of 4 bases from V and 10 bases from J, the junction contained 11 bases not matched to a gene. As to this clone: Its antigen is undetermined.

General study findings and limits: Cytomegalovirus-associated status was assigned to 164 TCR beta chains. Later genetic work tied a missense DCLRE1C variant to beta-chain V and J trimming. A classifier reportedly called cytomegalovirus status with high sensitivity and specificity.

The chain is built from TRBV7-9 and TRBJ2-1, with TRBD2 matching over 9 bases. This sequence originates from a man aged 35-49 years in good health and CMV-seropositive. The sequencing input was PBMCs. The CDR3 nucleotides are TGTGCCAGCAGCTCGGGGACTAGCAGGCTAAGGGAGCAGTTCTTC. This translates into CASSSGTSRLREQFF.